The present entry profiles one TCR beta chain with its context. Its antigen is currently unknown. These data are taken from a study of a mutant IDH1 vaccine in newly diagnosed glioma. As for the study in general: Patients began vaccination 4-6 weeks after radiotherapy alone, or with temozolomide cycles. Previous care, which was radiotherapy, temozolomide, or both, most often involved both. Participants attended visit V12, the safety follow-up, at week 35, and then attended visit V13 at week 47.

TCRdb's table, derived via immunoSEQ multiplex PCR, lists solely in-frame clones and lacks some. The profile covers almost 25,000 clones, with 82% appearing a single time and around 3.8% taken by the ten largest. Specified time point: week 47, end of study. Each dose of the vaccine consisted of 300 ug of mutant IDH1 20-mer peptide, with topical imiquimod. At weeks 1, 3, 5, 7, 11, 15, 19 and 23, patients received a vaccination, eight in all. Source: PBMCs, taken from a glioma patient whose treatment included an IDH1 peptide vaccine. The TCR was taken from a man aged 35 to 55 with glioma. Some clones in this sample may be carry-over from other donors' samples.

The CDR3 here is CASSSKATDTQYF. The CDR3 nucleotides read TGTGCCAGCAGTTCAAAAGCTACAGATACGCAGTATTTT. The chain is built from TRBV5-4 and TRBJ2-3, with no clear D. V was clipped by 5 bases and J by 3 bases, with 10 bases between them. The CDR3 has 13 amino acids. The germline gives CDR1 SGHNT, CDR2 YYREEE (reference sequence).